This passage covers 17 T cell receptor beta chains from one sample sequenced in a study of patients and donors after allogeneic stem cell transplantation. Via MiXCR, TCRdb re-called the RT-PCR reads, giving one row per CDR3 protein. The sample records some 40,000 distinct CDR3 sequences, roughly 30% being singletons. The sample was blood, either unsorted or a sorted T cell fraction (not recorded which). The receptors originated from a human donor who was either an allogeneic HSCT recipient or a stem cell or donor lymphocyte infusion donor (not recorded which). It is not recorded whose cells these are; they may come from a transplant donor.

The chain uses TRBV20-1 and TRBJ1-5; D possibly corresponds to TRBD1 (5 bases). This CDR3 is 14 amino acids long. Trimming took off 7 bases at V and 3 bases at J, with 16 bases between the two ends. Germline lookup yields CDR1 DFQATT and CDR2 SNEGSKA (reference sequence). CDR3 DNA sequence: TGCAGTGGCCGCCCACGGGGACCCAATCAGCCCCAGCATTTT. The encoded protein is CSGRPRGPNQPQHF.

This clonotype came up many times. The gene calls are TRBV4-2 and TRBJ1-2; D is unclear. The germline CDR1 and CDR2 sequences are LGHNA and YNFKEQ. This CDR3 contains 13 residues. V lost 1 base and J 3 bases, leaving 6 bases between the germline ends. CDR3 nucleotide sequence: TGTGCCAGCAGCCAAGGGACCTACTATGGCTACACCTTC. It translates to CASSQGTYYGYTF.

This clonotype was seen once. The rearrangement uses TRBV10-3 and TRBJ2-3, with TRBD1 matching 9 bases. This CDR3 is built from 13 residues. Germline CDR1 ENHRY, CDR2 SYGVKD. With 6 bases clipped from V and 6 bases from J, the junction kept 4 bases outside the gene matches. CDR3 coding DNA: TGTGCCATCAGCGGGACAGGGATCGATACGCAGTATTTT. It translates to CAISGTGIDTQYF.

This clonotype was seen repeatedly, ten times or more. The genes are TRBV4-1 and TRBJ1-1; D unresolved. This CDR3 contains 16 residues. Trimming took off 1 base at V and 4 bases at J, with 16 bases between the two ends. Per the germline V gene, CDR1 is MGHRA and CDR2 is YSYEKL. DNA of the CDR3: TGCGCCAGCAGCCAAGGCAAAGGCCAGTCCGGCACTGAAGCTTTCTTT. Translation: CASSQGKGQSGTEAFF.

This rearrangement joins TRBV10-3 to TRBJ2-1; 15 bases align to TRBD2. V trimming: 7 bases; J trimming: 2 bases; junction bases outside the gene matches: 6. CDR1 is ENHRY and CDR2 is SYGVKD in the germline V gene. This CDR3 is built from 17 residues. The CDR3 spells CAITRGTSGGTYNEQFF. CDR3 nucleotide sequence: TGTGCCATCACCCGAGGGACTAGCGGGGGGACCTACAATGAGCAGTTCTTC.

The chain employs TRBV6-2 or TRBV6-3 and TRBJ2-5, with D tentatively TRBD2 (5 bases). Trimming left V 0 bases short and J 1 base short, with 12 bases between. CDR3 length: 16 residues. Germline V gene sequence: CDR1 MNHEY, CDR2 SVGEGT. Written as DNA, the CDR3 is TGTGCCAGCAGTTACTCGATAGCCGGGGTCCAAGAGACCCAGTACTTC. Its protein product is CASSYSIAGVQETQYF.

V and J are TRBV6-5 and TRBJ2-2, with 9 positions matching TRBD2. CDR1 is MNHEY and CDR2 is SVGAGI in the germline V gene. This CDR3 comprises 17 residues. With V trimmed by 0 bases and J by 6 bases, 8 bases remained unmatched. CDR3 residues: CASSYSGGREVPGELFF. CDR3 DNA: TGTGCCAGCAGTTACTCGGGCGGGAGGGAAGTCCCCGGGGAGCTGTTTTTT.

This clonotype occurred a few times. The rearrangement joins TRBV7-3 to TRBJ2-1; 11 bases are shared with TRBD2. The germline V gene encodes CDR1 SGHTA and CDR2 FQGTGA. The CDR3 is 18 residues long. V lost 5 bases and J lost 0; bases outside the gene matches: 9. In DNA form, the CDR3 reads TGTGCCAGCAGCCACGGACTAGCGGGTGGAATCTCCTACAATGAGCAGTTCTTC. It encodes CASSHGLAGGISYNEQFF.

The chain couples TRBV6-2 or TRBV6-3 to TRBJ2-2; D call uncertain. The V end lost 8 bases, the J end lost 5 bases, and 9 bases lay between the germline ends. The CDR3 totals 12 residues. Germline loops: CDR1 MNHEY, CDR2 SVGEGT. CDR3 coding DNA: TGTGCCAGCCGCCAAAATACCGGGGAGCTGTTTTTT. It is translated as CASRQNTGELFF.

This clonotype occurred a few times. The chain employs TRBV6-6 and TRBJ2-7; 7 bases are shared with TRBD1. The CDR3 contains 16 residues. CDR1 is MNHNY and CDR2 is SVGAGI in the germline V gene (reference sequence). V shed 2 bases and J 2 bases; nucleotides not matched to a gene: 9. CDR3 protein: CASSYGGDRVTYEQYF. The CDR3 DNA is TGTGCCAGCAGTTACGGGGGCGACAGGGTAACCTACGAGCAGTACTTC.

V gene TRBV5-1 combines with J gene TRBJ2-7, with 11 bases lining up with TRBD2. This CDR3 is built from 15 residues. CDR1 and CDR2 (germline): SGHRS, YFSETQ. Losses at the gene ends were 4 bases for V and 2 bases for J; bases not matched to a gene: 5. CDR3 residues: CASSLGLAEPYEQYF. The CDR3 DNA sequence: TGCGCCAGCAGCCTGGGACTAGCGGAACCCTACGAGCAGTACTTC.

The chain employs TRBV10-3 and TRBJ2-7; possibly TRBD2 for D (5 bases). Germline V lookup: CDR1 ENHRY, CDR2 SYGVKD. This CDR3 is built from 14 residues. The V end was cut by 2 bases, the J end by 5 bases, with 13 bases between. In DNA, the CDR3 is TGTGCCATCAGTGAGAAGGACTTCAAGCACGAGCAGTACTTC. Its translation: CAISEKDFKHEQYF.

The CDR3 sequence is CASGPTPLHF. As DNA, the CDR3 is TGTGCCAGCGGCCCCACACCCCTCCACTTT. The chain couples TRBV28 to TRBJ1-6; D remains unclear. The CDR3 totals 10 residues. Trimming removed 8 bases at V and 11 bases at J, with 7 bases between. Per the germline V gene, CDR1 is MDHEN and CDR2 is SYDVKM.

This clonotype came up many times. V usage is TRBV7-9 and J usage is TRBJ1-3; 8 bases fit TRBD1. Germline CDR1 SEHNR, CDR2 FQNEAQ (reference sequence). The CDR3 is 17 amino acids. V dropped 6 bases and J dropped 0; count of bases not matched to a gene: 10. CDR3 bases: TGTGCCAGCAGATCCAGGGGGCTTCCCCTCTCTGGAAACACCATATATTTT. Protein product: CASRSRGLPLSGNTIYF.

Here the CDR3 reads CASSQEGTGGQEKLFF. In nucleotides, the CDR3 is TGCGCCAGCAGCCAAGAAGGGACAGGGGGCCAGGAAAAACTGTTTTTT. V is TRBV4-3 and J is TRBJ1-4; 12 nucleotides align to TRBD1. The CDR3 loop spans 16 amino acids. In germline, CDR1 is LGHNA, CDR2 YSLEER. Trimming cost V 0 bases and J 8 bases; bases outside gene matches: 4.

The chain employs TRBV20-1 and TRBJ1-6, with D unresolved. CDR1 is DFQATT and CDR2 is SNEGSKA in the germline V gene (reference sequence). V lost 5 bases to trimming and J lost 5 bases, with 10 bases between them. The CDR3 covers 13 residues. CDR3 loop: CSAQSPNNSPLHF. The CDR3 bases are TGCAGTGCTCAGTCCCCTAATAATTCACCCCTCCACTTT.

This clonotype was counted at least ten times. CDR3 in amino acids: CASSQDAREAEAFF. In DNA form, the CDR3 reads TGTGCCAGCAGCCAAGACGCCAGGGAGGCTGAAGCTTTCTTT. The rearrangement links TRBV3-1 to TRBJ1-1, with D perhaps TRBD1 (5 bases). Trimming took off 0 bases at V and 6 bases at J, with 11 bases between the two ends. The germline V gene has CDR1 LGHDT and CDR2 YNNKEL (reference sequence). The CDR3 is 14 amino acids. Based on the CDR3 plus reference TRBV3-1 and TRBJ1-1, the full variable domain is DTAVSQTPKYLVTQMGNDKSIKCEQNLGHDTMYWYKQDSKKFLKIMFSYNNKELIINETVPNRFSPKSPDKAHLNLHINSLELGDSAVYFCASSQDAREAEAFFGQGTRLTVV.